Shown below are 4 T cell receptor beta chains from a single sample sequenced in a study of blood T cell repertoires in COVID-19. Here immunoSEQ multiplex PCR was the method, and the copy in TCRdb shows in-frame clones only, minus some. The sample contains 90,000 to 140,000 clones, more than 80% of which appear only once. The sequenced sample consisted of peripheral blood. The receptor set was obtained from a woman between 65 and 79 years old with acute or convalescent COVID-19.

This clone was seen a few times. The rearrangement links TRBV15 to TRBJ1-5; D is perhaps TRBD1 (5 bases). Germline lookup yields CDR1 LNHNV and CDR2 YYDKDF (reference sequence). CDR3 size: 17 residues. V lost 4 bases and J 3 bases, leaving 19 bases between the germline ends. CDR3 DNA: TGTGCCACCAGCACCCGGGCTCCAAGGGGTGCCAATCAGCCCCAGCATTTT. This codes for CATSTRAPRGANQPQHF. Complete variable domain (other parts from reference TRBV15 and TRBJ1-5): DAMVIQNPRYQVTQFGKPVTLSCSQTLNHNVMYWYQQKSSQAPKLLFHYYDKDFNNEADTPDNFQSRRPNTSFCFLDIRSPGLGDTAMYLCATSTRAPRGANQPQHFGDGTRLSIL.

V is TRBV2 and J is TRBJ2-5; TRBD2 matches 7 bases. From germline, CDR1 is SNHLY and CDR2 FYNNEI. This CDR3 has 12 residues. The V and J ends lost 11 bases and 5 bases, in that order; junction bases with no gene match: 8. CDR3 residues: CARGGARETQYF. CDR3 DNA: TGTGCCCGGGGAGGGGCGCGGGAGACCCAGTACTTC.

The J gene is TRBJ2-2, the V gene TRBV9; D possibly corresponds to TRBD1 (6 bases). Per germline, CDR1 SGDLS and CDR2 YYNGEE. With 0 bases removed from V and 4 bases from J, the gap between germline ends came to 13 bases. The CDR3 runs to 16 residues. The CDR3 DNA is TGTGCCAGCAGCGTAGATGGGGGCTTTCGCACCGGGGAGCTGTTTTTT. Its protein product is CASSVDGGFRTGELFF.

This sequence joins TRBV11-2 and TRBJ2-1; 14 nucleotides align to TRBD2. V trimming: 4 bases; J trimming: 9 bases; junction bases outside the gene matches: 8. Germline loops: CDR1 SGHAT, CDR2 FQNNGV. The CDR3 sequence is 16 residues long. CDR3 residues: CASSWGTSGSPSEQFF. DNA of the CDR3: TGTGCCAGCAGCTGGGGGACTAGCGGGAGTCCGAGTGAGCAGTTCTTC.